This T cell receptor (beta chain) was documented in a study of cytomegalovirus exposure and HLA in healthy donors. Notes on the study in general: Reported performance of the classifier showed diagnosis of cytomegalovirus status with high specificity and sensitivity. Versus the approximately 670-donor mean, an Asian-associated ancestry cluster reportedly showed fewer N-insertions in a later analysis. Earlier analysis found most TCR beta V segments productive about 87% or about 30% of the time. Later analysis suggested most CMV-associated TCR beta chains were HLA-restricted.

PCR was performed using 60 Vbeta and 13 Jbeta primers. Produced via immunoSEQ multiplex PCR; TCRdb's table is partial and in-frame only. The data hold 84,000 or so clones, with 77% observed a single time. Notes on this clone: Antigen specificity is unknown.

This clonotype was obtained from a boy younger than 18 in good health and CMV-seronegative. Sequenced: PBMCs.

This chain's CDR3 is CASSLFGRGNTEAFF. CDR3 DNA: TGTGCCAGCAGTTTATTTGGCAGGGGGAACACTGAAGCTTTCTTT. This sequence joins TRBV28 and TRBJ1-1, with D possibly being TRBD1 (6 bases). CDR3 length: 15 amino acids. V dropped 1 base and J dropped 1 base, with 10 bases sitting between them. Germline CDR1 and CDR2: MDHEN and SYDVKM.